The rows below give T cell receptor beta chains drawn from one sample of a study of a mutant IDH1 vaccine in newly diagnosed glioma. Data came from immunoSEQ multiplex PCR; TCRdb stores just in-frame clones and leaves some out. Of under 60,000 clones in the sample, roughly 72% were seen once. These receptors' antigens are unknown. This sample comprised PBMCs, obtained from a glioma patient whose treatment included an IDH1 peptide vaccine. The receptor source for this set is a woman aged 40 to 50 with glioma. Some clones in this sample may be carry-over from other donors' samples. The CDR3 runs from the conserved cysteine through the conserved F or W. The D gene is left open where the match is weak. Size is stated for part of the rows, as once, few or many counts, or as a class when the clone is expanded.

clone_size: -; d_call: -; v_call: TRBV5-3; j_call: TRBJ2-7; cdr3_aa: CARSLWGLGRLVGLLGEQYF; cdr3_nt: TGTGCCAGAAGCTTGTGGGGGTTGGGGCGACTAGTAGGGTTGTTGGGCGAGCAGTACTTC
clone_size: -; d_call: TRBD1; v_call: TRBV5-1; j_call: TRBJ2-2; cdr3_aa: CASSLSGGNTGELFF; cdr3_nt: TGCGCCAGCAGCTTGTCAGGGGGGAACACCGGGGAGCTGTTTTTT
clone_size: few; d_call: -; v_call: TRBV2; j_call: TRBJ2-3; cdr3_aa: CASSKRSTSTDTQYF; cdr3_nt: TGTGCCAGCAGCAAGCGAAGTACTAGCACAGATACGCAGTATTTT
clone_size: -; d_call: -; v_call: TRBV9; j_call: TRBJ2-3; cdr3_aa: CASSSSGRLDPQYF; cdr3_nt: TGTGCCAGCAGCTCTTCGGGACGCCTGGATCCGCAGTATTTT
clone_size: -; d_call: -; v_call: TRBV5-6; j_call: TRBJ1-5; cdr3_aa: CASSLGRGFNQPQHF; cdr3_nt: TGTGCCAGCAGCTTGGGTAGGGGGTTTAATCAGCCCCAGCATTTT
clone_size: -; d_call: -; v_call: TRBV5-6; j_call: TRBJ2-7; cdr3_aa: CASSLMGLPSYEQYF; cdr3_nt: TGTGCCAGCAGCTTGATGGGACTCCCCTCCTACGAGCAGTACTTC
clone_size: once; d_call: TRBD1; v_call: TRBV9; j_call: TRBJ2-7; cdr3_aa: CASSKGQGASYEQYF; cdr3_nt: TGTGCCAGCAGCAAGGGACAGGGGGCAAGCTACGAGCAGTACTTC
clone_size: -; d_call: -; v_call: TRBV2; j_call: TRBJ1-1; cdr3_aa: CASLGSRTEAFF; cdr3_nt: TGTGCCTCCCTGGGGAGTCGCACTGAAGCTTTCTTT
clone_size: few; d_call: -; v_call: TRBV30; j_call: TRBJ2-7; cdr3_aa: CAWNGGGVSYEQYF; cdr3_nt: TGTGCCTGGAATGGAGGGGGAGTCTCCTACGAGCAGTACTTC
clone_size: once; d_call: TRBD2; v_call: TRBV7-6; j_call: TRBJ2-2; cdr3_aa: CASSPTSATPGELFF; cdr3_nt: TGTGCCAGCAGCCCGACTAGCGCCACCCCCGGGGAGCTGTTTTTT
clone_size: few; d_call: -; v_call: TRBV2; j_call: TRBJ1-3; cdr3_aa: CASSVDSSGNTIYF; cdr3_nt: TGTGCCAGCAGTGTCGACAGCTCTGGAAACACCATATATTTT
clone_size: -; d_call: -; v_call: TRBV6-6; j_call: TRBJ1-1; cdr3_aa: CASSTQNTEAFF; cdr3_nt: TGTGCCAGCAGTACCCAAAACACTGAAGCTTTCTTT
clone_size: -; d_call: -; v_call: TRBV4-1; j_call: TRBJ1-4; cdr3_aa: CASSQEGQGNEKLFF; cdr3_nt: TGCGCCAGCAGCCAAGAAGGGCAGGGGAATGAAAAACTGTTTTTT
clone_size: few; d_call: TRBD1; v_call: TRBV5-4; j_call: TRBJ1-1; cdr3_aa: CASSGQGRTEAFF; cdr3_nt: TGTGCCAGCAGTGGACAGGGTCGCACTGAAGCTTTCTTT
clone_size: -; d_call: -; v_call: TRBV6-6; j_call: TRBJ2-7; cdr3_aa: CASSYRPEGVYEQYF; cdr3_nt: TGTGCCAGCAGTTATCGCCCCGAGGGGGTCTACGAGCAGTACTTC
clone_size: few; d_call: -; v_call: TRBV4-1; j_call: TRBJ1-4; cdr3_aa: CASSHPPGGSANEKLFF; cdr3_nt: TGCGCCAGCAGCCACCCCCCGGGGGGGTCGGCTAATGAAAAACTGTTTTTT
clone_size: -; d_call: -; v_call: TRBV4-1; j_call: TRBJ2-1; cdr3_aa: CASSQEEGDEQFF; cdr3_nt: TGCGCCAGCAGCCAAGAAGAAGGGGATGAGCAGTTCTTC
clone_size: -; d_call: -; v_call: TRBV27; j_call: TRBJ2-1; cdr3_aa: CASSSALWVEQFF; cdr3_nt: TGTGCCAGCAGTTCAGCCCTGTGGGTTGAGCAGTTCTTC
clone_size: -; d_call: -; v_call: TRBV5-4; j_call: TRBJ1-1; cdr3_aa: CASSLGRLNTEAFF; cdr3_nt: TGTGCCAGCAGCTTGGGACGGTTGAACACTGAAGCTTTCTTT
clone_size: -; d_call: -; v_call: TRBV5-1; j_call: TRBJ2-7; cdr3_aa: CASSLGRSYEQYF; cdr3_nt: TGCGCCAGCAGCTTGGGGAGATCCTACGAGCAGTACTTC
clone_size: -; d_call: TRBD2; v_call: TRBV30; j_call: TRBJ2-1; cdr3_aa: CAYESQAGAYNEQFF; cdr3_nt: TGTGCCTACGAGAGTCAAGCGGGGGCCTACAATGAGCAGTTCTTC
clone_size: -; d_call: -; v_call: TRBV6-5; j_call: TRBJ1-3; cdr3_aa: CASSSILLSGNTIYF; cdr3_nt: TGTGCCAGCAGTTCAATACTGCTCTCTGGAAACACCATATATTTT
clone_size: -; d_call: -; v_call: TRBV6-1; j_call: TRBJ2-5; cdr3_aa: CASTKTGTETQYF; cdr3_nt: TGTGCCAGCACCAAAACAGGGACAGAGACCCAGTACTTC
clone_size: -; d_call: -; v_call: TRBV6-6; j_call: TRBJ2-5; cdr3_aa: CASSYMQSQYF; cdr3_nt: TGTGCCAGCAGTTATATGCAGTCACAGTACTTC
clone_size: -; d_call: TRBD1; v_call: TRBV2; j_call: TRBJ2-4; cdr3_aa: CASSIDRGIGNIQYF; cdr3_nt: TGTGCCAGCAGTATCGACAGGGGAATAGGAAACATTCAGTACTTC
clone_size: -; d_call: TRBD1; v_call: TRBV20-1; j_call: TRBJ2-7; cdr3_aa: CSAPLSTGLYF; cdr3_nt: TGCAGTGCCCCCCTCTCGACAGGGTTGTACTTC
clone_size: -; d_call: -; v_call: TRBV2; j_call: TRBJ1-1; cdr3_aa: CASKAGRLNTEAFF; cdr3_nt: TGTGCCAGCAAAGCAGGGCGTTTGAACACTGAAGCTTTCTTT
clone_size: -; d_call: -; v_call: TRBV7-9; j_call: TRBJ1-6; cdr3_aa: CASSHSDQNSPLHF; cdr3_nt: TGTGCCAGCAGCCACAGCGACCAGAATTCACCCCTCCACTTT